This T cell receptor beta chain was identified during a study of post-analysis software for immune sequencing data. Study-level results: With TRBV5-6, TRBV5-1 and TRBV20-1 included, about 5 TRBV segments were more frequent in patients than in controls.

Notes on this clonotype: No antigen is known for it.

Trimming cost V 3 bases and J 7 bases, with 16 bases left between them. The germline gives CDR1 DFQATT, CDR2 SNEGSKA (reference sequence). The CDR3 runs 14 residues. TCR beta cDNA libraries included unique molecular identifiers. TCRdb redid the calling of the PCR reads with MiXCR, one entry per CDR3 protein. Among some 800,000 distinct CDR3 sequences listed, about 45% were seen once. What was sequenced was blood. This TCR derives from a girl aged 5 to 17 with multiple sclerosis. The V gene is TRBV20-1, the J gene TRBJ2-1; the D is unclear. This chain's CDR3 is CSASGRPLENEQFF. CDR3 nucleotides: TGCAGTGCTAGTGGTCGACCTCTTGAGAATGAGCAGTTCTTC.